A selection of T cell receptor beta chains follows, all from one sample in a study of T cells in Graves' hyperthyroidism and ophthalmopathy. TCRdb analysed the multiplex PCR reads with MiXCR anew, one entry per CDR3 protein. Of about 700,000 distinct CDR3 sequences in the sample, just under 45% are singletons; the top ten hold less than 9.5%. Material: peripheral blood or thyroid tissue (not recorded which). The receptors stem from an adult man with Graves' disease, either hyperthyroidism or ophthalmopathy (not recorded which). Both conserved end residues are part of each CDR3. D genes are given only for firm matches. Expanded clones are given a class, and other clones once, few, many or no size at all.

12	TRBD1	many	TRBV12-3/TRBV12-4	TRBJ1-2	CASSGQAGGYTF	TGTGCCAGCAGCGGACAGGCTGGGGGCTACACCTTC
14	.	many	TRBV29-1	TRBJ1-2	CSVEKPNTGYGYTF	TGCAGCGTCGAAAAACCAAATACAGGGTATGGCTACACCTTC
17	.	few	TRBV19	TRBJ1-1	CASSQSLLAGLNTEAFF	TGTGCCAGTAGTCAGTCCCTGCTGGCCGGGCTAAACACTGAAGCTTTCTTT
15	.	few	TRBV5-1	TRBJ1-6	CASSLDGGGRSPLHF	TGCGCCAGCAGCTTGGATGGGGGGGGCCGGTCACCCCTCCACTTT
14	TRBD1	.	TRBV10-2	TRBJ2-7	CATSDRGHPYEQYF	TGCGCCACCTCGGACAGGGGGCATCCCTACGAGCAGTACTTC
14	TRBD1	many	TRBV7-2	TRBJ1-2	CASSFGTGPNGYTF	TGTGCCAGCAGCTTCGGGACAGGACCTAACGGCTACACCTTC
12	.	few	TRBV10-3	TRBJ1-2	CASRGQSRGYTF	TGTGCCAGCAGAGGACAGAGTCGGGGCTACACCTTC
15	TRBD1	.	TRBV3-1	TRBJ1-2	CASSPNRGLNYGYTF	TGTGCCAGCAGCCCCAACAGGGGGCTAAACTATGGCTACACCTTC
14	.	few	TRBV5-1	TRBJ1-1	CASSLGAQDTEAFF	TGCGCCAGCAGCCTTGGGGCCCAGGACACTGAAGCTTTCTTT
15	.	.	TRBV9	TRBJ1-5	CASSQDHGPNQPQHF	TGTGCCAGCAGCCAAGACCACGGGCCCAATCAGCCCCAGCATTTT
13	.	.	TRBV12-3/TRBV12-4	TRBJ1-2	CASSFGMTYGYTF	TGTGCCAGCAGTTTCGGCATGACCTATGGCTACACCTTC
15	.	.	TRBV5-1	TRBJ1-5	CASSLDSNSNQPQHF	TGCGCCAGCAGCTTGGACAGCAATAGCAATCAGCCCCAGCATTTT
13	.	.	TRBV7-2	TRBJ2-7	CASSLEKGFEQYF	TGTGCCAGCAGCTTAGAAAAGGGTTTCGAGCAGTACTTC
15	.	.	TRBV7-9	TRBJ2-7	CASSSGSGAPYEQYF	TGTGCCAGCAGCTCGGGATCAGGGGCTCCATACGAGCAGTACTTC
16	TRBD1	.	TRBV10-3	TRBJ1-2	CAIRGQAWGWNYGYTF	TGTGCCATCAGGGGACAGGCATGGGGGTGGAACTATGGCTACACCTTC
14	.	few	TRBV20-1	TRBJ1-4	CSARFLGEGEKLFF	TGCAGTGCTAGATTTCTGGGAGAAGGTGAAAAACTGTTTTTT
13	.	few	TRBV20-1	TRBJ2-5	CSARIAVQETQYF	TGCAGTGCTAGGATAGCGGTCCAAGAGACCCAGTACTTC
12	.	many	TRBV20-1	TRBJ1-5	CSASRREQPQHF	TGCAGTGCTTCGAGGAGGGAACAGCCCCAGCATTTT
13	.	many	TRBV29-1	TRBJ1-5	CSVGGERNQPQHF	TGCAGCGTTGGCGGGGAGAGGAATCAGCCCCAGCATTTT
11	.	.	TRBV9	TRBJ1-6	CDRNYNSPLHF	TGTGACCGCAACTACAATTCACCCCTCCACTTT
13	.	.	TRBV6-5	TRBJ1-1	CASSGKMNTEAFF	TGTGCCAGCAGTGGAAAGATGAACACTGAAGCTTTCTTT
14	.	many	TRBV7-8	TRBJ1-5	CASSLDGAGQPQHF	TGTGCCAGCAGCTTAGATGGGGCGGGCCAGCCCCAGCATTTT
14	TRBD1	.	TRBV20-1	TRBJ2-7	CSARGTGDHYEQYF	TGCAGTGCTAGAGGGACAGGGGACCACTACGAGCAGTACTTC
12	.	once	TRBV24-1	TRBJ2-7	CATSDFEGEQYF	TGTGCCACCAGTGATTTTGAGGGCGAGCAGTACTTC
18	TRBD1	.	TRBV19	TRBJ1-5	CASSYELGRGTSNQPQHF	TGTGCCAGTAGTTACGAATTGGGCAGGGGGACCAGCAATCAGCCCCAGCATTTT
14	.	many	TRBV7-2	TRBJ1-6	CASSSDWANSPLHF	TGTGCCAGCAGCTCGGACTGGGCGAATTCACCCCTCCACTTT
13	.	few	TRBV6-4	TRBJ2-7	CASSDRGTYEQYF	TGTGCCAGCAGTGACAGGGGTACCTACGAGCAGTACTTC
11	.	many	TRBV29-1	TRBJ2-7	CSVDNGYEQYF	TGCAGCGTTGACAACGGCTACGAGCAGTACTTC
14	.	.	TRBV7-2	TRBJ2-1	CASSLGGRYNEQFF	TGTGCCAGCAGCCTGGGGGGCCGTTACAATGAGCAGTTCTTC
13	.	.	TRBV20-1	TRBJ1-5	CSARSSKNQPQHF	TGCAGTGCTAGGAGCAGTAAGAATCAGCCCCAGCATTTT
15	TRBD1	.	TRBV7-2	TRBJ1-2	CASSTRQGAWNGYTF	TGTGCCAGCAGCACCAGACAGGGGGCATGGAATGGCTACACCTTC
15	TRBD2	.	TRBV19	TRBJ2-2	CASGDLAGGHGELFF	TGTGCCAGTGGAGATCTAGCGGGGGGACACGGGGAGCTGTTTTTT
13	.	.	TRBV27	TRBJ1-1	CASSLSGHTEAFF	TGTGCCAGCAGTTTATCCGGGCACACTGAAGCTTTCTTT
12	.	many	TRBV7-9	TRBJ1-1	CASSRQNTEAFF	TGTGCCAGCAGCCGACAGAACACTGAAGCTTTCTTT